This is a list of T cell receptor beta chains from one sample in a study of T cell changes during pregnancy in multiple sclerosis. Data came from immunoSEQ multiplex PCR; TCRdb stores just in-frame clones and leaves some out. In the table there are about 56,000 clones, around 90% of which are singletons. The sequencing used CD4+ T cells from peripheral blood mononuclear cells, collected in the second trimester of pregnancy. Source of these receptors: a female donor with multiple sclerosis, enrolled in a pregnancy study. CDR3s include the opening cysteine and the closing phenylalanine or tryptophan. A D gene is named only where the DNA matches it firmly. Clone size is stated in some rows and not others, as once, few, many or a class when expanded.

v_call	j_call	clone_size	d_call	cdr3_aa	cdr3_nt
TRBV10-3	TRBJ2-3	-	TRBD1	CAISAPGTANADTQYF	TGTGCCATTAGCGCCCCGGGGACAGCTAACGCAGATACGCAGTATTTT
TRBV7-9	TRBJ1-2	few	TRBD1	CASSFLWTGHYGYTF	TGTGCCAGCAGCTTCCTATGGACAGGGCACTATGGCTACACCTTC
TRBV28	TRBJ1-4	once	-	CASSPQSGRQGWNEKLFF	TGTGCCAGCAGTCCACAATCGGGCCGCCAGGGGTGGAATGAAAAACTGTTTTTT
TRBV6-1	TRBJ1-1	-	-	CASNGGVGTEAFF	TGTGCCAGCAACGGGGGGGTAGGCACTGAAGCTTTCTTT
TRBV19	TRBJ1-2	-	TRBD1	CASSIDPGQGAGYTF	TGTGCCAGTAGTATTGACCCGGGACAGGGAGCAGGCTACACCTTC
TRBV19	TRBJ2-5	-	-	CASGGTVGGETQYF	TGTGCCAGTGGGGGTACCGTGGGGGGAGAGACCCAGTACTTC
TRBV19	TRBJ2-6	-	-	CASSSQGYGANVLTF	TGTGCCAGTAGTTCTCAGGGGTACGGGGCCAACGTCCTGACTTTC
TRBV4-1	TRBJ2-5	-	TRBD2	CASSQERGRAGDQTQYF	TGCGCCAGCAGCCAAGAAAGGGGAAGAGCGGGAGACCAGACCCAGTACTTC
TRBV2	TRBJ1-1	-	-	CASSEWQEAFF	TGTGCCAGCAGTGAATGGCAGGAAGCTTTCTTT
TRBV9	TRBJ2-3	-	-	CASSDRRGGLADTQYF	TGTGCCAGCAGCGATAGGAGAGGGGGTTTGGCAGATACGCAGTATTTT